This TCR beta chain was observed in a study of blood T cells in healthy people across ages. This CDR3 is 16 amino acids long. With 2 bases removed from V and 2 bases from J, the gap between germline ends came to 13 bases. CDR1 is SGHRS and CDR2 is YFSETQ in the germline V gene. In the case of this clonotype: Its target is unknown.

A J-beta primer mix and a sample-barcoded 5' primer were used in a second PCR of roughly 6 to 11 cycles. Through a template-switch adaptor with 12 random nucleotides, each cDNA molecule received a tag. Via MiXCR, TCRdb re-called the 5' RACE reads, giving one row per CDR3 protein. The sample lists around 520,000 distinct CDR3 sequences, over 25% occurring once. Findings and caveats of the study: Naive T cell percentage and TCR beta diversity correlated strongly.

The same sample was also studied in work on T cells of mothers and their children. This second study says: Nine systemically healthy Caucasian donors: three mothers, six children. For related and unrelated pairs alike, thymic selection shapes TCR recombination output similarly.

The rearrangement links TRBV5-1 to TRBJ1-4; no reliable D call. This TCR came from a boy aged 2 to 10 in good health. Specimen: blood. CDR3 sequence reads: CASSFWSATTNEKLFF. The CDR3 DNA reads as TGCGCCAGCAGCTTTTGGTCAGCGACGACTAATGAAAAACTGTTTTTT.